This T cell receptor (beta chain) is drawn from a study of a mutant IDH1 vaccine in newly diagnosed glioma. For the study at large: Patients received vaccination from 4-6 weeks after radiotherapy alone, or with temozolomide cycles. Patients arrived already treated with radiotherapy, temozolomide, or both, most having had both. Study conclusions and caveats: The authors found pseudoprogression apparently unrelated to changes in top peripheral T cell clonotypes. Altogether, around 93% of patients exhibited vaccine-induced immune responses.

On this clone itself: Antigen specificity is unknown.

Only in-frame clones appear in the TCRdb table, and some are missing; sequencing was by immunoSEQ multiplex PCR. The sample carries over 55,000 clones, 89% recorded once. Time point in this sample: week 11, during vaccination. The content of each vaccine dose was 300 ug of mutant IDH1 20-mer peptide, and topical imiquimod accompanied it. Sequencing was performed on PBMCs, taken from a glioma patient whose treatment included an IDH1 peptide vaccine. The TCR sequence derives from a man between 35 and 55 years old with glioma.

The CDR3 spells CASSQGGLAGAGRGNEQFF. In nucleotides, the CDR3 is TGCGCCAGCAGCCAAGGCGGACTAGCGGGGGCGGGCCGGGGGAATGAGCAGTTCTTC. V gene TRBV4-3 combines with J gene TRBJ2-1; 13 positions match TRBD2. The CDR3 spans 19 residues. CDR1 and CDR2 (germline): LGHNA, YSLEER. The trim removed 1 base at V and 7 bases at J, leaving 13 bases unmatched.